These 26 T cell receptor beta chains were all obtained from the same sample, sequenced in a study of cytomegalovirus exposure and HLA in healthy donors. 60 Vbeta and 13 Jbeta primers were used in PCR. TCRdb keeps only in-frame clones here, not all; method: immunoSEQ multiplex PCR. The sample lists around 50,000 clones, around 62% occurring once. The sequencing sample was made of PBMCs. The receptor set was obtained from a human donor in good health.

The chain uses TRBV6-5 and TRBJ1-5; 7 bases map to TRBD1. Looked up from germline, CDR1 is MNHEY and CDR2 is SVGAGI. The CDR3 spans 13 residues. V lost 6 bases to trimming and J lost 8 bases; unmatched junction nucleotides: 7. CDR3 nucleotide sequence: TGTGCCAGCAGCTGGGACAGTAATAAGCCCCAGCATTTT. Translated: CASSWDSNKPQHF.

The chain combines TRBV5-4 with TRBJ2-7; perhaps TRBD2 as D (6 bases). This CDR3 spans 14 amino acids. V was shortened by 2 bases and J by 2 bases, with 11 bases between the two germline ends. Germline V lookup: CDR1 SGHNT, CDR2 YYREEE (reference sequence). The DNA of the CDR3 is TGTGCCAGCAGCTTCGGGAGTTCTACCTACGAGCAGTACTTC. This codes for CASSFGSSTYEQYF. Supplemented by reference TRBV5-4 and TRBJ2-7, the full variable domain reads ETGVTQSPTHLIKTRGQQVTLRCSSQSGHNTVSWYQQALGQGPQFIFQYYREEENGRGNFPPRFSGLQFPNYSSELNVNALELDDSALYLCASSFGSSTYEQYFGPGTRLTVT.

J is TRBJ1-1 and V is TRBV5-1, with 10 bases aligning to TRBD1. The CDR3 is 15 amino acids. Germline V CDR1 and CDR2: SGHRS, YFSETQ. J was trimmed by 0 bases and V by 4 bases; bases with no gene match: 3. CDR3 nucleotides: TGCGCCAGCAGCCCGGACAGGGGGATGAACACTGAAGCTTTCTTT. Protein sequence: CASSPDRGMNTEAFF.

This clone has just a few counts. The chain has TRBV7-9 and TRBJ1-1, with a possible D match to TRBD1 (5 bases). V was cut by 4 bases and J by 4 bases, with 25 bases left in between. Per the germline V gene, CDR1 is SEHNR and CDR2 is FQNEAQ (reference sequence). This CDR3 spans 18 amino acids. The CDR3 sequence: CASSSPVKGVDAFTEAFF. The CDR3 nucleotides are TGTGCCAGCAGCTCCCCTGTTAAAGGGGTGGACGCCTTCACTGAAGCTTTCTTT.

The CDR3 loop reads CASSRRRSGMVATQYF. In nucleotides, the CDR3 is TGTGCCAGCAGCCGTAGGAGGAGCGGAATGGTAGCTACGCAGTATTTT. The chain couples TRBV7-2 to TRBJ2-3, with a weak D call TRBD2 (5 bases). V shed 5 bases and J shed 8 bases, with 23 bases lying between them. CDR3 length: 16 amino acids. CDR1 and CDR2 (germline): SGHTA, FQGNSA.

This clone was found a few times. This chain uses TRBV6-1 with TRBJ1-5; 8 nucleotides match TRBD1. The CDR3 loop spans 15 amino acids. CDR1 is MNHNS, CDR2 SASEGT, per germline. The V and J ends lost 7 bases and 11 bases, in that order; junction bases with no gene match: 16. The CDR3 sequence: CASKGMFGQGFSQHF. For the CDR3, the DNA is TGTGCCAGCAAAGGTATGTTTGGACAGGGCTTCTCCCAGCATTTT.

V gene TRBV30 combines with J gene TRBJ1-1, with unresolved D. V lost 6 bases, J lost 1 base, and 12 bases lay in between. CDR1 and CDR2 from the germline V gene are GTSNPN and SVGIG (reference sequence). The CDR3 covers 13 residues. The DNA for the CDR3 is TGTGCCTGCTATAGGGAGGCGAACACTGAAGCTTTCTTT. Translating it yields CACYREANTEAFF.

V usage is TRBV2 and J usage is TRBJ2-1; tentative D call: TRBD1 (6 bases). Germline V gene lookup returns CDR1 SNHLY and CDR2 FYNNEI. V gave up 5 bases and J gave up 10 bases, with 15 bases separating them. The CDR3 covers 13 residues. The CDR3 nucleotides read TGTGCCAGCAGTCAAAGGGGGATGGGCGAGCAGTTCTTC. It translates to CASSQRGMGEQFF.

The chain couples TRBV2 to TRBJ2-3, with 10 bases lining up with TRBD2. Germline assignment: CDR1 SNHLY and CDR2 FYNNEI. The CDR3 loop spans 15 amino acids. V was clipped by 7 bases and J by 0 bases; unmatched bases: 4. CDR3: CASTGLAVSTDTQYF. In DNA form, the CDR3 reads TGTGCCAGCACTGGACTAGCGGTGAGCACAGATACGCAGTATTTT.

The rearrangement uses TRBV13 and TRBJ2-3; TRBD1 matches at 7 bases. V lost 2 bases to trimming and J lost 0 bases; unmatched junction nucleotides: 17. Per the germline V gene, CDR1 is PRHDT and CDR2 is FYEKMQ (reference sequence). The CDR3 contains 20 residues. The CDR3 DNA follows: TGTGCCAGCAGCTTAATGTCGGGACAGCTTACTTCCTCTAGCACAGATACGCAGTATTTT. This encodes CASSLMSGQLTSSSTDTQYF. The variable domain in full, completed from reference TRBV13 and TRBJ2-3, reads AAGVIQSPRHLIKEKRETATLKCYPIPRHDTVYWYQQGPGQDPQFLISFYEKMQSDKGSIPDRFSAQQFSDYHSELNMSSLELGDSALYFCASSLMSGQLTSSSTDTQYFGPGTRLTVL.

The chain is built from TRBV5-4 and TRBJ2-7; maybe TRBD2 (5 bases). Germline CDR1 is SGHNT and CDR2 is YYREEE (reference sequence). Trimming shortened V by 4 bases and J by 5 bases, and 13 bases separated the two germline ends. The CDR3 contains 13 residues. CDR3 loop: CASSPNWGDEQYF. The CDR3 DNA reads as TGTGCCAGCAGCCCCAACTGGGGAGACGAGCAGTACTTC.

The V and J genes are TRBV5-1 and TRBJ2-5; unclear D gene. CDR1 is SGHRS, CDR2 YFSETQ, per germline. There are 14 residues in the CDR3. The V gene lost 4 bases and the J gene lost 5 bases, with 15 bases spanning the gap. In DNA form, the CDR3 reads TGCGCCAGCAGCGCGGATCCCAACTCGGAGACCCAGTACTTC. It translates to CASSADPNSETQYF. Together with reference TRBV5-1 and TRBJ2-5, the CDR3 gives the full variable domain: KAGVTQTPRYLIKTRGQQVTLSCSPISGHRSVSWYQQTPGQGLQFLFEYFSETQRNKGNFPGRFSGRQFSNSRSEMNVSTLELGDSALYLCASSADPNSETQYFGPGTRLLVL.

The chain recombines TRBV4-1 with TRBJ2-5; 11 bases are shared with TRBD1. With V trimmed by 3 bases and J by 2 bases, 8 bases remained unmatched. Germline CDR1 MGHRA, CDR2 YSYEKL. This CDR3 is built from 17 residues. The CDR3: CASSQTPGQGGQETQYF. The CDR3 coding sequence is TGCGCCAGCAGCCAGACTCCGGGACAGGGGGGACAAGAGACCCAGTACTTC.

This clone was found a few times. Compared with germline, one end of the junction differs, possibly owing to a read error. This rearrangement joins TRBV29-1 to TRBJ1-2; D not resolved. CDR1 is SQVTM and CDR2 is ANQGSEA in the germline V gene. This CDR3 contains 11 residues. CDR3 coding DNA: TGCAGCGTGGATGTAAACTATGGCTACCCCTTC. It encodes CSVDVNYGYPF.

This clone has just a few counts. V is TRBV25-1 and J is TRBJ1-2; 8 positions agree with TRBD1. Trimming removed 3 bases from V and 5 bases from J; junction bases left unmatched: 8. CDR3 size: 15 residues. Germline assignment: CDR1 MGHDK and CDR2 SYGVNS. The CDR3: CASSDPGQGRYGYTF. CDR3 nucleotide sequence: TGTGCCAGCAGTGACCCCGGACAGGGACGATATGGCTACACCTTC.

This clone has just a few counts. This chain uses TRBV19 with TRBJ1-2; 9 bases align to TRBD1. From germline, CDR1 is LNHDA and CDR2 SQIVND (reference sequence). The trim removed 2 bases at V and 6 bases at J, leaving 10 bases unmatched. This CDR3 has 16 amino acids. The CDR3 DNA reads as TGTGCCAGTAGTATACCCGGGACAGGGAGGGATAATGGCTACACCTTC. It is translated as CASSIPGTGRDNGYTF.

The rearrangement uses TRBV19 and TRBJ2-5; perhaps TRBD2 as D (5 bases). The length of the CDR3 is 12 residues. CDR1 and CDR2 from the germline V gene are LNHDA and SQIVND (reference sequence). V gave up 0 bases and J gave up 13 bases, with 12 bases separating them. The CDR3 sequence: CASSIDQRAPYF. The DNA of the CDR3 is TGTGCCAGTAGTATAGATCAGAGGGCGCCGTACTTC.

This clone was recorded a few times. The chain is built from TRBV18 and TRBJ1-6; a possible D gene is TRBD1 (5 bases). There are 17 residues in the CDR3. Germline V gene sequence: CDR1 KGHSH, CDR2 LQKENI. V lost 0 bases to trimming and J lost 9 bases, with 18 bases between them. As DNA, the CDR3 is TGTGCCAGCTCACCACCGCGGGTCCTCGGGGGTGGTTCACCCCTCCACTTT. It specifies CASSPPRVLGGGSPLHF.

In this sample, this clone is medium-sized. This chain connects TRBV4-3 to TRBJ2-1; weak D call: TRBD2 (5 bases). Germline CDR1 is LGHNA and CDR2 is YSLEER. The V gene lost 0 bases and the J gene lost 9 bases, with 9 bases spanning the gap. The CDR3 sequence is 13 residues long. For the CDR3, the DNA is TGCGCCAGCAGCCAAGATAGGGCGGGTGAGCAGTTCTTC. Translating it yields CASSQDRAGEQFF.

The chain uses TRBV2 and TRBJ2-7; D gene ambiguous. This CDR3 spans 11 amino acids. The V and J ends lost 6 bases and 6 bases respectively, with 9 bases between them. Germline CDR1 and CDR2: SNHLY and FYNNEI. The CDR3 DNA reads TGTGCCAGCAGAACTCCAGGCGAGCAGTACTTC. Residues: CASRTPGEQYF. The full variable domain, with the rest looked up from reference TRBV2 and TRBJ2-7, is EPEVTQTPSHQVTQMGQEVILRCVPISNHLYFYWYRQILGQKVEFLVSFYNNEISEKSEIFDDQFSVERPDGSNFTLKIRSTKLEDSAMYFCASRTPGEQYFGPGTRLTVT.

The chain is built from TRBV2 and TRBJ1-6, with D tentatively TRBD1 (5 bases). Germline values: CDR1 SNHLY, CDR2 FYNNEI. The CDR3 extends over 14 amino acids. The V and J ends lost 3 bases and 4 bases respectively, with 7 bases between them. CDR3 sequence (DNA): TGTGCCAGCAGTGACAGGGCTTATAATTCACCCCTCCACTTT. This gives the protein CASSDRAYNSPLHF.

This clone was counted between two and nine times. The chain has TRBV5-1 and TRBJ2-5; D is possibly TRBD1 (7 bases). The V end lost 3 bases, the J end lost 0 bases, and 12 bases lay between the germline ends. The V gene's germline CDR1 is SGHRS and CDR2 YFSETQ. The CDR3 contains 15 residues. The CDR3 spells CASSSRGTDQETQYF. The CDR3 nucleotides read TGCGCCAGCAGCTCCCGGGGGACAGACCAAGAGACCCAGTACTTC.

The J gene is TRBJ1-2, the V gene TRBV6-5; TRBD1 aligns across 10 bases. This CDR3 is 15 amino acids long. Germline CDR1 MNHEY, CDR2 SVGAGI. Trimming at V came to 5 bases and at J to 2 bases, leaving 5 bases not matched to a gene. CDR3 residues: CASSTRDRGNYGYTF. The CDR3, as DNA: TGTGCCAGCAGTACCCGGGACAGGGGCAACTATGGCTACACCTTC.

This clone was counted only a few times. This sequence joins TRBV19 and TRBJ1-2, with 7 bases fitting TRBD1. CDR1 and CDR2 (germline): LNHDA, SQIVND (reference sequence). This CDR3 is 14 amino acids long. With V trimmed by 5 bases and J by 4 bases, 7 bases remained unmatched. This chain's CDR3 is CASSVPGTAYGYTF. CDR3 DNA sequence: TGTGCCAGTAGTGTCCCAGGGACAGCCTATGGCTACACCTTC.

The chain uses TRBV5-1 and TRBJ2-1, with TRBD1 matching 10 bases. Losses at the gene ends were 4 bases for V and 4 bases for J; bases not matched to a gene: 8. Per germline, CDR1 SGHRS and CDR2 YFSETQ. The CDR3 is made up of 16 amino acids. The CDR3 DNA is TGCGCCAGCAGCCGGGCCGGGACAGGGGAGTACAATGAGCAGTTCTTC. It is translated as CASSRAGTGEYNEQFF.

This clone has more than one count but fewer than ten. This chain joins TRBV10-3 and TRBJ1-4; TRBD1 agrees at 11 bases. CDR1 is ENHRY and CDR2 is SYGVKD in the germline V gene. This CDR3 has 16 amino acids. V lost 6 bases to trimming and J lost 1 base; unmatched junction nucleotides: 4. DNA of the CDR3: TGTGCCATCAGCAGGACAGGGGGCGAAACTAATGAAAAACTGTTTTTT. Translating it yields CAISRTGGETNEKLFF.